This T cell receptor (beta chain) was recorded in a study of beta chain features in type 1 diabetes. As for the study in general: Cell yields, gender and age were comparable in patients and healthy donors. Study-wide findings and caveats: Across all four CD4+ subsets, people with type 1 diabetes showed modestly shorter TCRB CDR3s. Cells with high TCR expression could be over-represented when cDNA is sequenced.

CDR1 is SGDLS and CDR2 is YYNGEE in the germline V gene. V lost 4 bases, J lost 9 bases, and 17 bases lay in between. The CDR3 covers 14 residues. This clone was counted only a few times. Its target is unknown. Staining for CD45RO/CCR7/CD25/CD127/CD95/CD27 allowed sorting of CD4+ naive, central memory, regulatory and stem cell-like memory cells. Sequenced material consisted of expressed TCRB transcripts (all of the isolated RNA was reverse transcribed). Sequencing used immunoSEQ multiplex PCR; TCRdb keeps in-frame clones, though not all of them. The sample lists 550,000 to 850,000 clones; around 15% were seen once.

The gene calls are TRBV9 and TRBJ2-1, with D possibly TRBD1 on 6 matching bases. Sequenced material: naive CD4+ T cells from blood. The origin of this receptor is a man aged 18 to 35 with type 1 diabetes. CDR3 residues: CASSLRDRNSEQFF. CDR3 DNA sequence: TGTGCCAGCAGCCTCAGAGACAGGAATAGTGAGCAGTTCTTC.